The present entry profiles one T cell receptor beta chain with its context. Its matching antigen is unknown. Sequence at one end of the junction differs from germline and may be a read error. The data derive from a study of cytotoxic CD8 clonotypes in ibrutinib-treated CLL. Overall study context: Productive templates averaged approximately 260,000 per sample, and productive rearrangements 85,000 to 100,000.

Sequenced by immunoSEQ multiplex PCR; TCRdb stores in-frame clones only, minus some. The sample yields about 49,000 clones, 45% to 55% seen once. TCR beta libraries used approximately 1.8 micrograms of genomic DNA from cryopreserved PBMCs. General study findings and limits: Patients showed higher baseline clonality than age-matched healthy donors, and it tracked circulating CD8+ T-cell counts. Clonality increased at ibrutinib response and stayed stable in sustained remission. At progression, however, it fell back toward baseline.

Germline loops: CDR1 SSHAT, CDR2 FNYEAQ (reference sequence). The length of the CDR3 is 14 residues. The TCR was taken from a human donor with chronic lymphocytic leukemia. The rearrangement uses TRBV7-7 and TRBJ2-5, with D tentatively TRBD2 (5 bases). This material consisted of PBMCs, taken after 12 months of ibrutinib treatment. CDR3 DNA: TGTGCTAGCAGCCGTGAAGCGGACCAAGAGACCCAGTACTTC. Translated: CASSREADQETQYF.